The source of this TCR beta chain is a study of CD8 T cells in Susac syndrome. cDNA came from around 0.5 to 1 ug RNA primed by random hexamers. A multiplex approach, immunoSEQ multiplex PCR, amplified TCR beta CDR3 across 54 Vbeta and 13 Jbeta. TCRdb re-called the immunoSEQ multiplex PCR reads with MiXCR, one entry per CDR3 protein. The sample shows 120,000 to 150,000 distinct CDR3 sequences, roughly 94% of them seen only once. The CDR3 consists of 17 residues. Losses at the gene ends were 10 bases for V and 4 bases for J; bases not matched to a gene: 16. About this clonotype: As yet, its antigen is unknown.

Overall study findings and caveats: The study conceded that relatively few individuals underwent its TCR sequencing and HLA analysis.

Controls were healthy donors (matched for age and sex). Negative isolation yielded CD8+ and CD4+ T cells; FACS enriched TEMRA cells. The chain is built from TRBV12-3 or TRBV12-4 and TRBJ2-1, with TRBD2 matching 10 bases. The clonotype comes from a human donor in good health. Sequenced sample: CD4+ T cells from PBMCs. This CDR3 is CATAGGGDSGRYNEQFF. The CDR3 DNA reads TGTGCCACGGCTGGAGGGGGCGATAGCGGGAGGTACAATGAGCAGTTCTTC.